The 3 T cell receptor beta chains listed next were all sequenced from one sample in a study of regulatory T cells in long-lasting Graves disease (dated by TCRdb to about 2021). Explained via the paper, the time point label denotes: newly diagnosed GD, antithyroid drugs for less than 3 months. For both TCR sequencing and RNA sequencing, RNA was extracted from PBMCs using TRIzol. Library generation was performed with multiplex PCR. Sequencing used an Illumina HiSeq 4000. CDR3 regions were amplified by Arm-PCR with iRepertoire HTBI primers to construct TCR beta libraries. TCRdb took the public reads, trimmed them with fastp at Q25, ran MiXCR for clone calling and kept in-frame beta chains. CDR3 protein duplicates are merged, each entry listing the most common genes and DNA. This sample lists more than 300,000 distinct CDR3 sequences; about 16% were detected once. The ten largest clonotypes hold around 20% of the sample.

Another study also made use of these data, one on T cells in Graves' hyperthyroidism and ophthalmopathy.

The input for sequencing was peripheral blood mononuclear cells (PBMCs), taken at new diagnosis, from a patient treated with antithyroid drugs. These receptors came from a woman under 30 with Graves disease. Donor details come from another sample of the same person, matched by shared clones.

This clonotype was seen at least ten times. The J gene is TRBJ1-4, the V gene TRBV30; possibly TRBD1 for D (6 bases). V was pared by 3 bases and J by 3 bases, with 11 bases between. Per the germline V gene, CDR1 is GTSNPN and CDR2 is SVGIG (reference sequence). The CDR3 consists of 14 residues. CDR3 DNA: TGTGCCTGGAGAGGGGGTCTTGCTAATGAAAAACTGTTTTTT. It specifies CAWRGGLANEKLFF. Full variable domain (rest looked up from reference TRBV30 and TRBJ1-4): SQTIHQWPATLVQPVGSPLSLECTVEGTSNPNLYWYRQAAGRGLQLLFYSVGIGQISSEVPQNLSASRPQDRQFILSSKKLLLSDSGFYLCAWRGGLANEKLFFGSGTQLSVL.

This clonotype was picked up a small number of times. This chain joins TRBV14 and TRBJ2-3; D ambiguous. V gave up 1 base and J gave up 0 bases, with 8 bases separating them. CDR1 is SGHDN and CDR2 is FVKESK in the germline V gene. This CDR3 is 15 amino acids long. Written as DNA, the CDR3 is TGTGCCAGCAGCCAAGTCAGTGCTAGCACAGATACGCAGTATTTT. The encoded protein is CASSQVSASTDTQYF.

This clonotype was seen at least ten times. The V call is TRBV20-1, the J call TRBJ2-1, with 7 bases identical to TRBD2. V lost 0 bases and J lost 5; bases outside the gene matches: 13. The CDR3 is made up of 17 amino acids. Germline CDR1 and CDR2: DFQATT and SNEGSKA (reference sequence). DNA of the CDR3: TGCAGTGCTAGAGACGTAGACGGCGGGAGTATCAACAATGAGCAGTTCTTC. Its translation is CSARDVDGGSINNEQFF.